The following is a TCR beta chain sequence with its context. Its antigen is not identified. This entry comes from a study of cytomegalovirus exposure and HLA in healthy donors. Study-level findings and limits: For most TCR sequences rarity was the rule, although some public TCRs occurred in many donors.

The donors were members of the approximately 120-subject validation cohort (separate from the roughly 700-subject first cohort). Only in-frame clones appear in the TCRdb table, and some are missing; sequencing was by immunoSEQ multiplex PCR. The sample carries fewer than 250,000 clones, roughly 84% recorded once. The CDR3 length is 14 residues. V was shortened by 4 bases and J by 4 bases, with 13 bases between the two germline ends. Germline V gives CDR1 LNHDA, CDR2 SQIVND (reference sequence). This chain uses TRBV19 with TRBJ1-2; D possibly corresponds to TRBD1 (6 bases). The sequence derives from a woman aged 18-35 years in good health and CMV-seropositive. Sequencing was performed on PBMCs. In DNA, the CDR3 is TGTGCCAGTAGTACCAGACAGGTTTCCTATGGCTACACCTTC. This codes for CASSTRQVSYGYTF.